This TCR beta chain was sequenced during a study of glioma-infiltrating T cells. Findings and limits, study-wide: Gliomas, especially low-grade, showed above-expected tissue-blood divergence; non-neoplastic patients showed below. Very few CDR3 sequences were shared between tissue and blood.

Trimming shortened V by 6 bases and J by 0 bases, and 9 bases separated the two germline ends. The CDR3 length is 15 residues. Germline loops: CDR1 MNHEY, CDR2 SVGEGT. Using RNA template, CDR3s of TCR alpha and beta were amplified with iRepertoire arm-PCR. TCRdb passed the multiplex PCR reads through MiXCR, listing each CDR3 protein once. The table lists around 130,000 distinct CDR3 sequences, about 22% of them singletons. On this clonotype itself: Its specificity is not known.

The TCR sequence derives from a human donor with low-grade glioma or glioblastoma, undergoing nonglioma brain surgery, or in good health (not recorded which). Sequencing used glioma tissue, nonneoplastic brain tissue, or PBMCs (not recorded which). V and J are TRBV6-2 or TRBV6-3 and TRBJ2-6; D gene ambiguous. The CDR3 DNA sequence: TGTGCCAGCAGCCAAGAACCCTCTGGGGCCAACGTCCTGACTTTC. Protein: CASSQEPSGANVLTF.